What follows describes a single T cell receptor beta chain. Its specificity is unknown. The sample comes from a study of post-analysis software for immune sequencing data. Study-wide points: Normalized Chao1 diversity in multiple sclerosis patients fell significantly below that of controls.

cDNA libraries of TCR beta carried unique molecular identifiers. TCRdb redid the calling of the PCR reads with MiXCR, one entry per CDR3 protein. The sample yields 600,000 to 700,000 distinct CDR3 sequences, approximately 59% seen once. This TCR was sampled from a girl under 10 years old with multiple sclerosis. What was sequenced was blood.

The DNA for the CDR3 is TGCGCCAGCAGCGGACTCGGAGGGGAGACCCAGTACTTC. This translates into CASSGLGGETQYF. V gene TRBV5-1 combines with J gene TRBJ2-5; possible D gene TRBD2, 6 bases. V lost 4 bases and J lost 5, with 12 bases in between. This CDR3 has 13 amino acids. Per germline, CDR1 SGHRS and CDR2 YFSETQ. Together with reference TRBV5-1 and TRBJ2-5, the CDR3 gives the full variable domain: KAGVTQTPRYLIKTRGQQVTLSCSPISGHRSVSWYQQTPGQGLQFLFEYFSETQRNKGNFPGRFSGRQFSNSRSEMNVSTLELGDSALYLCASSGLGGETQYFGPGTRLLVL.